This T cell receptor (beta chain) was captured by sequencing in a study of control samples from healthy donors and cancer patients. Sequenced by immunoSEQ multiplex PCR; TCRdb stores in-frame clones only, minus some. The sample holds 110,000 or so clones, approximately 90% seen once. This TCR was recovered from a woman aged 45-60 years in good health. Source material: blood.

The CDR3 DNA follows: TGTGCCAGCAGAGGGTGGCAGCTCTACGAGCAGTACTTC. Translating gives CASRGWQLYEQYF. The genes are TRBV6-5 and TRBJ2-7; D uncertain. The CDR3 consists of 13 residues. Germline V lookup: CDR1 MNHEY, CDR2 SVGAGI. Trimming shortened V by 6 bases and J by 3 bases, and 12 bases separated the two germline ends.